What follows are 28 T cell receptor beta chains derived from one specimen sequenced in a study of cytomegalovirus exposure and HLA in healthy donors. The study ran its PCR with 60 Vbeta and 13 Jbeta primers. Using immunoSEQ multiplex PCR, the repertoire was profiled, and TCRdb retains in-frame clones only, with some absent. The table lists under 200,000 clones, around 83% of them singletons. The sample taken for sequencing was PBMCs. These receptors all stem from a male donor in good health and CMV-seropositive.

The CDR3 reads CASSRRGGTGLTDTQYF. The DNA of the CDR3 is TGCGCCAGCAGCCGCCGAGGAGGGACAGGACTCACAGATACGCAGTATTTT. This chain joins TRBV4-3 and TRBJ2-3; 8 nucleotides line up with TRBD1. Trimming took 4 bases from V and 2 from J; bases not matched to a gene: 11. The CDR3 is 17 amino acids. In germline, CDR1 is LGHNA, CDR2 YSLEER.

V and J are TRBV11-2 and TRBJ2-2, with 7 nucleotides matching TRBD2. There are 16 residues in the CDR3. CDR1 is SGHAT and CDR2 is FQNNGV in the germline V gene. Trimming removed 4 bases from V and 2 bases from J; junction bases left unmatched: 7. Here the CDR3 reads CASSSSGGLNTGELFF. DNA for the CDR3: TGTGCCAGCAGCTCTTCGGGGGGTTTAAACACCGGGGAGCTGTTTTTT. Using reference TRBV11-2 and TRBJ2-2 for the parts outside the CDR3, the full variable domain is EAGVAQSPRYKIIEKRQSVAFWCNPISGHATLYWYQQILGQGPKLLIQFQNNGVVDDSQLPKDRFSAERLKGVDSTLKIQPAKLEDSAVYLCASSSSGGLNTGELFFGEGSRLTVL.

This chain joins TRBV5-1 and TRBJ1-4; D not certain. V lost 0 bases and J lost 5, with 5 bases in between. The CDR3 extends over 13 amino acids. Per the germline V gene, CDR1 is SGHRS and CDR2 is YFSETQ. CDR3 loop: CASSLERNEKLFF. CDR3 DNA sequence: TGCGCCAGCAGCTTGGAGCGCAATGAAAAACTGTTTTTT.

J is TRBJ1-3 and V is TRBV9; a weak D match, TRBD1 (6 bases). The CDR3 runs 16 residues. The germline CDR1 and CDR2 sequences are SGDLS and YYNGEE. V lost 4 bases and J lost 0, with 14 bases in between. CDR3 region: CASSPVGRGSGNTIYF. CDR3 bases: TGTGCCAGCAGCCCTGTGGGCAGGGGCTCTGGAAACACCATATATTTT.

The chain joins TRBV15 to TRBJ2-7; TRBD2 might be the D (6 bases). Between the trimmed V and J ends, which lost 4 bases and 4 bases, there was a span of 11 bases. CDR3 length equals 13 residues. Germline V lookup: CDR1 LNHNV, CDR2 YYDKDF (reference sequence). The CDR3 DNA reads as TGTGCCACCAGCACACTAGCAGGTTACGAGCAGTACTTC. Its protein is CATSTLAGYEQYF.

The chain combines TRBV18 with TRBJ2-7; a possible D gene is TRBD1 (6 bases). This CDR3 is built from 14 residues. V dropped 4 bases and J dropped 3 bases, with 13 bases sitting between them. The germline gives CDR1 KGHSH, CDR2 LQKENI. The CDR3: CASSLSGDDYEQYF. As DNA, the CDR3 is TGTGCCAGCTCACTATCAGGGGACGACTACGAGCAGTACTTC.

This chain links TRBV30 with TRBJ2-3, with 14 bases identical to TRBD2. Germline CDR1 GTSNPN, CDR2 SVGIG (reference sequence). J gave up 10 bases and V 0 bases, and 6 bases lay outside the gene matches. The CDR3 contains 15 residues. The CDR3 spells CAWSVQGLAGEPQYF. In nucleotides, the CDR3 is TGTGCCTGGAGTGTACAGGGACTAGCGGGAGAGCCGCAGTATTTT.

This sequence joins TRBV5-1 and TRBJ2-2; perhaps TRBD1 as D (6 bases). This CDR3 spans 15 amino acids. Trimming stripped 0 bases from V and 5 bases from J, with 11 bases between. Germline V gives CDR1 SGHRS, CDR2 YFSETQ. The CDR3 sequence: CASSLAQGLTGELFF. The CDR3 DNA is TGCGCCAGCAGCTTGGCACAGGGATTAACCGGGGAGCTGTTTTTT.

V is TRBV7-2 and J is TRBJ1-1; TRBD1 is a possible D gene (5 bases). CDR3 length equals 15 residues. The V end was cut by 1 base, the J end by 0 bases, with 9 bases between. Germline lookup yields CDR1 SGHTA and CDR2 FQGNSA. CDR3 amino acids: CASSLVGGVNTEAFF. In DNA form, the CDR3 reads TGTGCCAGCAGCTTAGTTGGAGGGGTGAACACTGAAGCTTTCTTT.

The chain is built from TRBV7-2 and TRBJ1-1, with D tentatively TRBD1 (5 bases). Germline assignment: CDR1 SGHTA and CDR2 FQGNSA. The germline V and J ends were trimmed by 5 bases and 7 bases, with 8 bases remaining between them. This CDR3 contains 11 residues. The CDR3 sequence is CASSRGLEAFF. In DNA form, the CDR3 reads TGTGCCAGCAGCCGGGGACTTGAAGCTTTCTTT.

J is TRBJ1-2 and V is TRBV10-2; D is uncertain. The CDR3 loop spans 13 amino acids. Germline CDR1 is WSHSY and CDR2 is SAAADI. Trimming took off 0 bases at V and 8 bases at J, with 10 bases between the two ends. DNA of the CDR3: TGCGCCAGCAGTGAGTCAATACAGTCGGGCTACACCTTC. Protein: CASSESIQSGYTF.

This rearrangement joins TRBV10-1 to TRBJ1-6, with D unresolved. The CDR3 is 14 amino acids. V lost 8 bases, J lost 1 base, and 9 bases lay in between. The V gene's germline CDR1 is WNHNN and CDR2 SYGVQD (reference sequence). As DNA, the CDR3 is TGCGCCAGCCGATCGGGTTCCTATAATTCACCCCTCCACTTT. Translating gives CASRSGSYNSPLHF.

The rearrangement uses TRBV6-1 and TRBJ1-1; D is ambiguous. Germline CDR1 reads MNHNS; CDR2 reads SASEGT. V gave up 4 bases and J gave up 7 bases, with 10 bases separating them. This CDR3 contains 12 residues. This chain's CDR3 is CASSAVPGEAFF. The CDR3 DNA reads TGTGCCAGCAGTGCCGTCCCAGGTGAAGCTTTCTTT.

The genes are TRBV10-3 and TRBJ2-7; the D is unclear. The V end lost 4 bases, the J end lost 2 bases, and 9 bases lay between the germline ends. The CDR3 contains 13 residues. Germline CDR1 and CDR2: ENHRY and SYGVKD. CDR3 DNA: TGTGCCATCAGTGGCGGCCCTGCCTACGAGCAGTACTTC. Protein: CAISGGPAYEQYF.

The J gene is TRBJ2-2, the V gene TRBV28; 9 bases are a match to TRBD2. CDR3 length: 15 residues. Germline V gene data show CDR1 as MDHEN and CDR2 as SYDVKM. After removal of 5 bases from V and 9 bases from J, the junction contained 10 bases not matched to a gene. The CDR3 DNA reads TGTGCCAGCAGTGCCCCGGCGGGAGGGCAGTGGGAGCTGTTTTTT. Translated, it gives CASSAPAGGQWELFF.

The rearrangement uses TRBV5-1 and TRBJ2-1; D is perhaps TRBD2 (5 bases). The CDR3 covers 16 residues. V was pared by 2 bases and J by 4 bases, with 16 bases between. Germline V lookup: CDR1 SGHRS, CDR2 YFSETQ. This CDR3 reads CASSFSAAAHYNEQFF. CDR3 sequence (DNA): TGCGCCAGCAGCTTTTCCGCAGCGGCTCATTACAATGAGCAGTTCTTC.

The chain has TRBV7-9 and TRBJ2-1; TRBD2 matches at 13 bases. The V gene end was trimmed by 5 bases and the J gene end by 4 bases; junction bases not matched to a gene: 2. CDR1 SEHNR and CDR2 FQNEAQ come from the germline V gene (reference sequence). The CDR3 runs 15 residues. The CDR3 DNA reads as TGTGCCAGCAGCCCGACTAGCGGGGGGTACAATGAGCAGTTCTTC. Amino acids: CASSPTSGGYNEQFF.

The V call is TRBV5-4, the J call TRBJ1-1; 7 nucleotides line up with TRBD1. Unmatched junction bases numbered 5, after V lost 2 bases and J lost 1 base. The CDR3 is 15 residues long. Germline CDR1 SGHNT, CDR2 YYREEE (reference sequence). The CDR3 protein is CASSLRRGRNTEAFF. The CDR3 nucleotides read TGTGCCAGCAGCTTACGAAGGGGGCGGAACACTGAAGCTTTCTTT.

The CDR3 DNA sequence: TGCGCCAGCACGGTGGCGGTGAACACTGAAGCTTTCTTT. This gives the protein CASTVAVNTEAFF. The rearrangement joins TRBV5-1 to TRBJ1-1; D gene ambiguous. The V and J ends lost 6 bases and 0 bases respectively, with 9 bases between them. CDR3 length equals 13 residues. Germline V lookup: CDR1 SGHRS, CDR2 YFSETQ. Full variable domain (rest looked up from reference TRBV5-1 and TRBJ1-1): KAGVTQTPRYLIKTRGQQVTLSCSPISGHRSVSWYQQTPGQGLQFLFEYFSETQRNKGNFPGRFSGRQFSNSRSEMNVSTLELGDSALYLCASTVAVNTEAFFGQGTRLTVV.

The chain has TRBV6-5 and TRBJ2-5; D is undetermined. The J call may be incorrect, as the DNA end agrees better with TRBJ2-7. The CDR3 runs to 13 residues. CDR1 is MNHEY, CDR2 SVGAGI, per germline. CDR3 nucleotides: TGTGCCAGCAGTCTCCCTCGTAGCCACGAGCAGTACTTC. It is translated as CASSLPRSHEQYF.

The CDR3 loop reads CASSFTGETEAFF. The CDR3 bases are TGTGCCAGCAGCTTTACAGGGGAGACTGAAGCTTTCTTT. The chain uses TRBV7-9 and TRBJ1-1; 7 bases line up with TRBD1. Germline V gene sequence: CDR1 SEHNR, CDR2 FQNEAQ (reference sequence). The CDR3 is made up of 13 amino acids. Losses at the gene ends were 3 bases for V and 5 bases for J; bases not matched to a gene: 3. The entire variable domain, with the rest obtained from reference TRBV7-9 and TRBJ1-1, is as follows: DTGVSQNPRHKITKRGQNVTFRCDPISEHNRLYWYRQTLGQGPEFLTYFQNEAQLEKSRLLSDRFSAERPKGSFSTLEIQRTEQGDSAMYLCASSFTGETEAFFGQGTRLTVV.

Only one count was recorded for this clone. In DNA, the CDR3 is TGTGCCAGCAGCTTAGTAGGGGGGGCCCGAGATACGCAGTATTTT. It specifies CASSLVGGARDTQYF. The chain couples TRBV7-7 to TRBJ2-3, with D possibly TRBD2 on 7 matching bases. Per germline, CDR1 SSHAT and CDR2 FNYEAQ (reference sequence). Trimming removed 1 base at V and 5 bases at J, with 13 bases between. CDR3 length: 15 residues.

The chain is built from TRBV27 and TRBJ2-2, with D unclear. CDR1 is MNHEY, CDR2 SMNVEV, per germline (reference sequence). This CDR3 region has 13 residues. The V end was cut by 7 bases, the J end by 2 bases, with 8 bases between. The CDR3 DNA reads TGTGCCAGCAATCCCCGTAACACCGGGGAGCTGTTTTTT. It codes for CASNPRNTGELFF.

The rearrangement uses TRBV2 and TRBJ1-1; D gene unclear. V was shortened by 2 bases and J by 10 bases, with 11 bases between the two germline ends. The germline V gene has CDR1 SNHLY and CDR2 FYNNEI. The CDR3 has 12 residues. CDR3 bases: TGTGCCAGCAGTGAACAGGTCCCAGGAGCTTTCTTT. Its protein is CASSEQVPGAFF. The whole variable domain, remainder taken from reference TRBV2 and TRBJ1-1, is EPEVTQTPSHQVTQMGQEVILRCVPISNHLYFYWYRQILGQKVEFLVSFYNNEISEKSEIFDDQFSVERPDGSNFTLKIRSTKLEDSAMYFCASSEQVPGAFFGQGTRLTVV.

The rearrangement uses TRBV15 and TRBJ1-1; D remains ambiguous. CDR3 length: 15 residues. The germline V and J ends were trimmed by 5 bases and 0 bases, with 13 bases remaining between them. Per the germline V gene, CDR1 is LNHNV and CDR2 is YYDKDF (reference sequence). Here the CDR3 DNA reads TGTGCCACCAGCTCCCCCCCTGTATTGAACACTGAAGCTTTCTTT. The encoded protein is CATSSPPVLNTEAFF. Together with reference TRBV15 and TRBJ1-1, the CDR3 gives the full variable domain: DAMVIQNPRYQVTQFGKPVTLSCSQTLNHNVMYWYQQKSSQAPKLLFHYYDKDFNNEADTPDNFQSRRPNTSFCFLDIRSPGLGDTAMYLCATSSPPVLNTEAFFGQGTRLTVV.

The chain uses TRBV19 and TRBJ2-6; tentatively, D is TRBD2 (5 bases). V lost 1 base to trimming and J lost 2 bases, with 9 bases between them. From germline, CDR1 is LNHDA and CDR2 SQIVND (reference sequence). The CDR3 has 16 residues. CDR3 in DNA: TGTGCCAGTAGTATAGTCCCCGGGGCTGGGGCCAACGTCCTGACTTTC. Translation: CASSIVPGAGANVLTF. Looking up the rest from reference TRBV19 and TRBJ2-6 gives the full variable domain: DGGITQSPKYLFRKEGQNVTLSCEQNLNHDAMYWYRQDPGQGLRLIYYSQIVNDFQKGDIAEGYSVSREKKESFPLTVTSAQKNPTAFYLCASSIVPGAGANVLTFGAGSRLTVL.

The V gene is TRBV27, the J gene TRBJ2-1; weak D call: TRBD1 (5 bases). CDR3 size: 16 residues. Between the trimmed V and J ends, which lost 6 bases and 0 bases, there was a span of 15 bases. Looked up from germline, CDR1 is MNHEY and CDR2 is SMNVEV (reference sequence). Written as DNA, the CDR3 is TGTGCCAGCAGAAGACGGACAACGAGCTCCTACAATGAGCAGTTCTTC. Protein: CASRRRTTSSYNEQFF.

V usage is TRBV10-1 and J usage is TRBJ2-1, with 12 bases aligning to TRBD2. The CDR3 is 16 residues long. The V segment lost 0 bases and the J segment 5 bases; nucleotides outside the gene matches: 2. CDR1 WNHNN and CDR2 SYGVQD come from the germline V gene (reference sequence). CDR3 coding DNA: TGCGCCAGCAGTGAGTCGCGGACTAGCGGGGACAATGAGCAGTTCTTC. This translates into CASSESRTSGDNEQFF.